These 32 T cell receptor beta chains originate from one sample sequenced in a study of beta chain features in type 1 diabetes. Notes on the study in general: Moderate yet significant TCRB CDR3 shortening was seen in Type 1 diabetes patients in all four CD4+ subsets.

All of the isolated RNA was reverse transcribed, so expressed TCRB transcripts were sequenced. TCRdb's table, derived via immunoSEQ multiplex PCR, lists solely in-frame clones and lacks some. This repertoire shows about 660,000 clones, roughly 13% found once; its top ten account for just under 0.04%. Their recognized antigens are unknown. The sample comprised naive CD4+ T cells from blood. The source is a man younger than 30 with type 1 diabetes.

The gene calls are TRBV14 and TRBJ2-7; weak D call: TRBD1 (6 bases). Germline assignment: CDR1 SGHDN and CDR2 FVKESK. The CDR3 is made up of 15 amino acids. The V gene lost 0 bases and the J gene lost 4 bases, with 13 bases spanning the gap. The CDR3 sequence is CASSQDRARGYEQYF. The CDR3 DNA reads as TGTGCCAGCAGCCAAGATCGTGCCAGGGGATACGAGCAGTACTTC. Using reference TRBV14 and TRBJ2-7 for the parts outside the CDR3, the full variable domain is EAGVTQFPSHSVIEKGQTVTLRCDPISGHDNLYWYRRVMGKEIKFLLHFVKESKQDESGMPNNRFLAERTGGTYSTLKVQPAELEDSGVYFCASSQDRARGYEQYFGPGTRLTVT.

The chain carries TRBV18 and TRBJ2-1; 10 bases match TRBD1. In germline, CDR1 is KGHSH, CDR2 LQKENI. The CDR3 has 15 amino acids. Unmatched junction bases numbered 5, after V lost 4 bases and J lost 5 bases. The CDR3 reads CASSQGTGDNNEQFF. The CDR3 DNA reads as TGTGCCAGCTCACAAGGGACAGGGGATAACAATGAGCAGTTCTTC.

V and J are TRBV7-8 and TRBJ1-2; 10 nucleotides align to TRBD1. In germline, CDR1 is SGHVS, CDR2 FQNEAQ. This CDR3 comprises 13 residues. V lost 4 bases, J lost 10 bases, and 6 bases stayed unmatched. This chain's CDR3 is CASSSTGGRYYTF. The CDR3 nucleotides are TGTGCCAGCAGCTCGACAGGGGGCCGGTACTACACCTTC.

The rearrangement uses TRBV19 and TRBJ1-1; unclear D gene. This CDR3 region has 14 residues. Trimming took 7 bases from V and 1 from J, leaving 13 bases between them. Looked up from germline, CDR1 is LNHDA and CDR2 is SQIVND (reference sequence). The CDR3 loop reads CASTPQATNTEAFF. Written as DNA, the CDR3 is TGTGCCAGTACCCCGCAGGCAACGAACACTGAAGCTTTCTTT.

V and J are TRBV9 and TRBJ2-2; D is uncertain. Deletions cut 0 bases from V and 7 bases from J, with 10 bases between. The CDR3 is 14 amino acids. Germline CDR1 and CDR2: SGDLS and YYNGEE. DNA of the CDR3: TGTGCCAGCAGCGTAGGTACGCGGCTCGGGGAGCTGTTTTTT. It codes for CASSVGTRLGELFF. The variable domain in full, with the rest retrieved from reference TRBV9 and TRBJ2-2, is DSGVTQTPKHLITATGQRVTLRCSPRSGDLSVYWYQQSLDQGLQFLIQYYNGEERAKGNILERFSAQQFPDLHSELNLSSLELGDSALYFCASSVGTRLGELFFGEGSRLTVL.

This clone was observed a handful of times. The rearrangement uses TRBV7-9 and TRBJ1-3; D is unclear. This CDR3 comprises 13 residues. The V end lost 5 bases, the J end lost 4 bases, and 9 bases lay between the germline ends. In germline, CDR1 is SEHNR, CDR2 FQNEAQ (reference sequence). The CDR3 DNA sequence: TGTGCCAGCAGCCCCCCCGCGGGAAACACCATATATTTT. This sequence encodes CASSPPAGNTIYF.

The CDR3: CASSYGTAPTKNIQYF. Here the CDR3 DNA reads TGCGCCAGCAGCTATGGGACAGCACCAACTAAAAACATTCAGTACTTC. This chain uses TRBV5-1 with TRBJ2-4; 7 bases are shared with TRBD1. Trimming cost V 3 bases and J 4 bases; bases outside gene matches: 10. Germline CDR1 SGHRS, CDR2 YFSETQ. CDR3 length equals 16 residues.

This clone was found a few times. The genes are TRBV2 and TRBJ1-1, with 7 bases identical to TRBD1. Germline-derived CDR1 and CDR2 are SNHLY and FYNNEI. This CDR3 contains 14 residues. Trimming cost V 5 bases and J 3 bases; bases outside gene matches: 6. The CDR3 loop is CASSLSTGDTEAFF. The CDR3 nucleotides read TGTGCCAGCAGTCTCTCTACAGGGGACACTGAAGCTTTCTTT. The full variable domain, in which reference TRBV2 and TRBJ1-1 provide the parts outside the CDR3, is EPEVTQTPSHQVTQMGQEVILRCVPISNHLYFYWYRQILGQKVEFLVSFYNNEISEKSEIFDDQFSVERPDGSNFTLKIRSTKLEDSAMYFCASSLSTGDTEAFFGQGTRLTVV.

This clone was picked up a small number of times. The chain joins TRBV15 to TRBJ2-1; tentatively, D is TRBD1 (5 bases). Per germline, CDR1 LNHNV and CDR2 YYDKDF (reference sequence). V shed 1 base and J shed 3 bases, with 10 bases lying between them. The CDR3 has 15 residues. The CDR3 region is CATSRAGYGYNEQFF. In DNA form, the CDR3 reads TGTGCCACCAGCAGAGCAGGGTATGGCTACAATGAGCAGTTCTTC.

The chain combines TRBV6-5 with TRBJ1-4; TRBD1 matches 10 bases. Germline CDR1 reads MNHEY; CDR2 reads SVGAGI. The CDR3 has 15 amino acids. Unmatched junction bases numbered 8, after V lost 5 bases and J lost 8 bases. The CDR3 nucleotides are TGTGCCAGCAGTCTCGGTGGACAGGGGGAAGAAAAACTGTTTTTT. Its translation is CASSLGGQGEEKLFF.

The V call is TRBV7-9, the J call TRBJ2-1; the match to TRBD1 covers 7 bases. The J segment lost 7 bases and the V segment lost 2 bases, leaving 8 bases of the junction unmatched. The CDR3 runs to 15 residues. The germline V gene has CDR1 SEHNR and CDR2 FQNEAQ (reference sequence). The CDR3 reads CASSLIQGVRNEQFF. CDR3 coding DNA: TGTGCCAGCAGCTTAATCCAGGGGGTTAGAAATGAGCAGTTCTTC.

J is TRBJ2-7 and V is TRBV7-8; D not certain. Germline CDR1 is SGHVS and CDR2 is FQNEAQ. Trimming took off 7 bases at V and 3 bases at J, with 7 bases between the two ends. CDR3 length: 11 residues. CDR3 DNA: TGTGCCAGCAACCACAACTACGAGCAGTACTTC. Amino acid sequence: CASNHNYEQYF.

J is TRBJ2-5 and V is TRBV18, with TRBD2 matching 8 bases. The CDR3 runs to 15 residues. J was trimmed by 3 bases and V by 3 bases; bases with no gene match: 6. From germline, CDR1 is KGHSH and CDR2 LQKENI. The CDR3 is CASSPPGLVKETQYF. CDR3 nucleotides: TGTGCCAGCTCACCGCCGGGACTAGTAAAAGAGACCCAGTACTTC. The complete variable domain, with remaining parts taken from reference TRBV18 and TRBJ2-5, reads NAGVMQNPRHLVRRRGQEARLRCSPMKGHSHVYWYRQLPEEGLKFMVYLQKENIIDESGMPKERFSAEFPKEGPSILRIQQVVRGDSAAYFCASSPPGLVKETQYFGPGTRLLVL.

The J gene is TRBJ1-1, the V gene TRBV9, with TRBD1 as a possible D gene (5 bases). This CDR3 has 16 amino acids. Germline V lookup: CDR1 SGDLS, CDR2 YYNGEE. V lost 4 bases to trimming and J lost 0 bases, with 16 bases between them. This CDR3 is CASSPSGGSVNTEAFF. DNA of the CDR3: TGTGCCAGCAGCCCTAGCGGGGGGTCTGTGAACACTGAAGCTTTCTTT.

The chain recombines TRBV6-5 with TRBJ2-4, with 9 nucleotides matching TRBD1. V lost 4 bases to trimming and J lost 1 base; unmatched junction nucleotides: 5. The V gene's germline CDR1 is MNHEY and CDR2 SVGAGI. The CDR3 has 16 residues. The CDR3 region is CASSSRTGEAKNIQYF. In nucleotides, the CDR3 is TGTGCCAGCAGTTCACGGACAGGGGAGGCCAAAAACATTCAGTACTTC.

The chain recombines TRBV14 with TRBJ2-6; D is perhaps TRBD1 or TRBD2 (5 bases each). The CDR3 is 17 residues long. The V end lost 7 bases, the J end lost 4 bases, and 20 bases lay between the germline ends. Germline V gives CDR1 SGHDN, CDR2 FVKESK. The CDR3 DNA reads as TGTGCCAGCACCCCCGGGGCCTATGGGGAAGGGGCCAACGTCCTGACTTTC. Amino acid sequence: CASTPGAYGEGANVLTF.

This rearrangement joins TRBV28 to TRBJ1-4, with D possibly TRBD1 on 5 matching bases. Germline values: CDR1 MDHEN, CDR2 SYDVKM. This CDR3 contains 14 residues. V was trimmed by 4 bases and J by 10 bases, leaving 16 bases between them. Written as DNA, the CDR3 is TGTGCCAGCAGTTCCCGGGGAAGGGGTGGAAAACTGTTTTTT. Translated, it gives CASSSRGRGGKLFF.

This clone appeared a few times. The CDR3 protein is CASSLVLAGVQETQYF. CDR3 coding DNA: TGCGCCAGCAGCTTAGTGCTAGCGGGGGTTCAAGAGACCCAGTACTTC. The chain carries TRBV5-1 and TRBJ2-5, with 10 nucleotides matching TRBD2. Germline V lookup: CDR1 SGHRS, CDR2 YFSETQ. Trimming took 2 bases from V and 2 from J; bases not matched to a gene: 6. CDR3 size: 16 residues.

This clone was seen more than once but under ten times. The chain is built from TRBV30 and TRBJ2-6; 8 nucleotides match TRBD1. The CDR3 totals 17 residues. The germline V gene encodes CDR1 GTSNPN and CDR2 SVGIG (reference sequence). The junction had 9 bases not matched to a gene; V was cut back by 5 bases and J by 0 bases. CDR3: CAWDRGTGSSGANVLTF. The CDR3, as DNA: TGTGCCTGGGATAGGGGGACAGGAAGCTCTGGGGCCAACGTCCTGACTTTC.

This clone was found a few times. The chain recombines TRBV15 with TRBJ2-1; 10 nucleotides line up with TRBD2. Germline V gene lookup returns CDR1 LNHNV and CDR2 YYDKDF (reference sequence). Losses at the gene ends were 11 bases for V and 2 bases for J; bases not matched to a gene: 6. The CDR3 spans 14 residues. CDR3 sequence (DNA): TGTGCCGTACTTAGCGGGAGGCCCTACAATGAGCAGTTCTTC. The encoded protein is CAVLSGRPYNEQFF.

This chain connects TRBV6-6 to TRBJ2-7, with TRBD1 matching 7 bases. There are 16 residues in the CDR3. Trimming removed 5 bases from V and 0 bases from J; junction bases left unmatched: 10. Germline values: CDR1 MNHNY, CDR2 SVGAGI (reference sequence). The CDR3 is CASSQGQRLSSYEQYF. The CDR3 nucleotides read TGTGCCAGCAGTCAGGGACAGCGCCTAAGCTCCTACGAGCAGTACTTC.

This chain joins TRBV11-2 and TRBJ2-3; D gene uncertain. V dropped 3 bases and J dropped 6 bases, with 10 bases sitting between them. This CDR3 spans 13 amino acids. Germline-derived CDR1 and CDR2 are SGHAT and FQNNGV. The CDR3 loop reads CASSFFGADTQYF. In DNA, the CDR3 is TGTGCCAGCAGCTTTTTCGGCGCGGATACGCAGTATTTT.

This clone has just a few counts. The same CDR3 can be traced to other DNA sequences in this sample. The chain recombines TRBV29-1 with TRBJ1-1, with D maybe TRBD1 (5 bases). In germline, CDR1 is SQVTM, CDR2 ANQGSEA. V shed 4 bases and J shed 0 bases, with 9 bases lying between them. The CDR3 extends over 13 amino acids. The CDR3 here is CSVGGRLNTEAFF. The CDR3 DNA is TGCAGCGTTGGGGGACGGCTGAACACTGAAGCTTTCTTT. Filled out from reference TRBV29-1 and TRBJ1-1, the complete variable domain reads SAVISQKPSRDICQRGTSLTIQCQVDSQVTMMFWYRQQPGQSLTLIATANQGSEATYESGFVIDKFPISRPNLTFSTLTVSNMSPEDSSIYLCSVGGRLNTEAFFGQGTRLTVV.

Concerning this clone itself: At one end the junction does not follow the germline gene, possibly because of a read error. The chain employs TRBV7-7 and TRBJ2-1; 9 positions match TRBD2. Per the germline V gene, CDR1 is SSHAT and CDR2 is FNYEAQ (reference sequence). The CDR3 is 15 residues long. CDR3 DNA: TGTGCTAGCAGCTTAACGCTAGCGGGACGCAATGAGCAGTTCTTC. This codes for CASSLTLAGRNEQFF.

This clone showed up just a few times. V gene TRBV30 combines with J gene TRBJ1-5; a possible D gene is TRBD1 (5 bases). V was pared by 1 base and J by 0 bases, with 7 bases between. This CDR3 contains 14 residues. The germline V gene has CDR1 GTSNPN and CDR2 SVGIG (reference sequence). The DNA of the CDR3 is TGTGCCTGGAGTGAGGGGTATAGCAATCAGCCCCAGCATTTT. Protein product: CAWSEGYSNQPQHF. Filled out from reference TRBV30 and TRBJ1-5, the complete variable domain reads SQTIHQWPATLVQPVGSPLSLECTVEGTSNPNLYWYRQAAGRGLQLLFYSVGIGQISSEVPQNLSASRPQDRQFILSSKKLLLSDSGFYLCAWSEGYSNQPQHFGDGTRLSIL.

This clone has just a few counts. The sample contains more than one DNA sequence encoding this CDR3. This chain uses TRBV30 with TRBJ1-1; D not resolved. Trimming shortened V by 3 bases and J by 0 bases, and 5 bases separated the two germline ends. The V gene's germline CDR1 is GTSNPN and CDR2 SVGIG (reference sequence). This CDR3 contains 12 residues. CDR3 sequence reads: CAWSPLNTEAFF. CDR3 nucleotides: TGTGCCTGGAGCCCCCTGAACACTGAAGCTTTCTTT. The full variable domain, rest sourced from reference TRBV30 and TRBJ1-1, is SQTIHQWPATLVQPVGSPLSLECTVEGTSNPNLYWYRQAAGRGLQLLFYSVGIGQISSEVPQNLSASRPQDRQFILSSKKLLLSDSGFYLCAWSPLNTEAFFGQGTRLTVV.

This clone was observed a handful of times. This specimen includes other DNA sequences encoding the same CDR3. The J gene is TRBJ2-5, the V gene TRBV5-1; maybe TRBD1 (6 bases). Germline V gene data show CDR1 as SGHRS and CDR2 as YFSETQ. The CDR3 is 13 amino acids. With 4 bases removed from V and 2 bases from J, the gap between germline ends came to 9 bases. The CDR3 DNA sequence: TGCGCCAGCAGCCCTGGACAGCAAGAGACCCAGTACTTC. It yields the protein CASSPGQQETQYF.

This clone has just a few counts. The chain uses TRBV5-1 and TRBJ2-3, with D unclear. The CDR3 has 15 residues. Germline V CDR1 and CDR2: SGHRS, YFSETQ. V was trimmed by 4 bases and J by 2 bases, leaving 14 bases between them. The CDR3 DNA reads as TGCGCCAGCAGCCTCATACCCAGCAACACAGATACGCAGTATTTT. It codes for CASSLIPSNTDTQYF. Full variable domain (rest looked up from reference TRBV5-1 and TRBJ2-3): KAGVTQTPRYLIKTRGQQVTLSCSPISGHRSVSWYQQTPGQGLQFLFEYFSETQRNKGNFPGRFSGRQFSNSRSEMNVSTLELGDSALYLCASSLIPSNTDTQYFGPGTRLTVL.

DNA for the CDR3: TGCGCCAGCAGTGACGGGCCCTACGAGCAGTACTTC. Protein: CASSDGPYEQYF. The chain uses TRBV10-2 and TRBJ2-7; D not resolved. Looked up from germline, CDR1 is WSHSY and CDR2 is SAAADI. V lost 3 bases and J lost 2, with 5 bases in between. This CDR3 contains 12 residues.

The J gene is TRBJ2-1, the V gene TRBV4-1; unclear D gene. This CDR3 spans 16 amino acids. V was cut by 2 bases and J by 0 bases, with 11 bases left in between. Germline V gene data show CDR1 as MGHRA and CDR2 as YSYEKL. CDR3 in DNA: TGCGCCAGCAGCCAAACAGAAACGAGCTCCTACAATGAGCAGTTCTTC. Amino acid sequence: CASSQTETSSYNEQFF.

The sample holds a few counts of this clone. The chain uses TRBV30 and TRBJ2-7, with 13 bases fitting TRBD2. The germline gives CDR1 GTSNPN, CDR2 SVGIG (reference sequence). The CDR3 covers 16 residues. Trimming took 0 bases from V and 10 from J; bases not matched to a gene: 12. The CDR3 region has the DNA TGTGCCTGGAGTGTACCGAAGACTAGCGGGGGGATATACCAGTACTTC. Residues: CAWSVPKTSGGIYQYF.

The rearrangement links TRBV19 to TRBJ1-1, with D unresolved. The germline V gene has CDR1 LNHDA and CDR2 SQIVND (reference sequence). The CDR3 covers 13 residues. The germline V and J ends were trimmed by 6 bases and 0 bases, with 8 bases remaining between them. The CDR3 region has the DNA TGTGCCAGTAGCAATACTTTGAACACTGAAGCTTTCTTT. Protein product: CASSNTLNTEAFF. The full variable domain, in which reference TRBV19 and TRBJ1-1 provide the parts outside the CDR3, is DGGITQSPKYLFRKEGQNVTLSCEQNLNHDAMYWYRQDPGQGLRLIYYSQIVNDFQKGDIAEGYSVSREKKESFPLTVTSAQKNPTAFYLCASSNTLNTEAFFGQGTRLTVV.